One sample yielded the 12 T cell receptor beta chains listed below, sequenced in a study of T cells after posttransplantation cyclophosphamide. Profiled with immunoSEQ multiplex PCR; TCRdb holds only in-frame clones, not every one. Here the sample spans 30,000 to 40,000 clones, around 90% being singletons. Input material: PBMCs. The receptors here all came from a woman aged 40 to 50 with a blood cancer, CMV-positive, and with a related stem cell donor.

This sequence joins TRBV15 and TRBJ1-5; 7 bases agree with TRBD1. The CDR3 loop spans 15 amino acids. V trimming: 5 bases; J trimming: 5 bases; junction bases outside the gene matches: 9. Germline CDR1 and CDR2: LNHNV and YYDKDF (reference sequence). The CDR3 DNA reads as TGTGCCACCAGCGACCGGGACAGCCTACATCAGCCCCAGCATTTT. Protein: CATSDRDSLHQPQHF.

This CDR3 reads CASSLLTGGNTEAFF. The CDR3 DNA follows: TGTGCCAGCAGTTTACTCACAGGGGGGAACACTGAAGCTTTCTTT. The chain employs TRBV27 and TRBJ1-1; TRBD1 matches at 8 bases. The CDR3 has 15 residues. Germline V gives CDR1 MNHEY, CDR2 SMNVEV (reference sequence). V shed 2 bases and J 1 base; nucleotides not matched to a gene: 3.

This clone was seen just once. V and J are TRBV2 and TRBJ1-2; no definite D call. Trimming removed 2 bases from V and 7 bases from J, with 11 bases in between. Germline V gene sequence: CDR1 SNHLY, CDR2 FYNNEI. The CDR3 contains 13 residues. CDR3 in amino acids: CASSEIPLFGYTF. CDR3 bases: TGTGCCAGCAGTGAAATCCCCTTATTTGGCTACACCTTC.

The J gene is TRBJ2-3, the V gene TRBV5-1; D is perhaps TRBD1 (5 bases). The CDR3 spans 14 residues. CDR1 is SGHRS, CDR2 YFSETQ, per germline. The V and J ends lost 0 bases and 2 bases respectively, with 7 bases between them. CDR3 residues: CASSLGQLTDTQYF. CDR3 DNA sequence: TGCGCCAGCAGCTTGGGACAGCTCACAGATACGCAGTATTTT.

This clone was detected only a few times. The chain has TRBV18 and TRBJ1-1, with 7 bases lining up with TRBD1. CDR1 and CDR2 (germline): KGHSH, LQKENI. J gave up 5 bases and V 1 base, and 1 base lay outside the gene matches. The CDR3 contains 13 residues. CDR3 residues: CASSPLQGTEAFF. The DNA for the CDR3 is TGTGCCAGCTCACCACTACAGGGGACTGAAGCTTTCTTT.

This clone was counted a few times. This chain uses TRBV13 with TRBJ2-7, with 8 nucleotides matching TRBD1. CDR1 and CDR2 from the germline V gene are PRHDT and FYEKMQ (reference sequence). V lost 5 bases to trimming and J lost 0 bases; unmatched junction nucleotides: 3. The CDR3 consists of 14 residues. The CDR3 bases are TGTGCCAGCAGCCCCGGACAGGGCTCCTACGAGCAGTACTTC. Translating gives CASSPGQGSYEQYF. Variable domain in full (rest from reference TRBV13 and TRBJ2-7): AAGVIQSPRHLIKEKRETATLKCYPIPRHDTVYWYQQGPGQDPQFLISFYEKMQSDKGSIPDRFSAQQFSDYHSELNMSSLELGDSALYFCASSPGQGSYEQYFGPGTRLTVT.

CDR3: CASSHDFSSYNEQFF. The CDR3 DNA sequence: TGTGCCAGCAGCCACGACTTTAGCTCCTACAATGAGCAGTTCTTC. V usage is TRBV5-4 and J usage is TRBJ2-1, with D unclear. The germline gives CDR1 SGHNT, CDR2 YYREEE (reference sequence). The CDR3 is 15 residues long. The germline V and J ends were trimmed by 4 bases and 0 bases, with 11 bases remaining between them.

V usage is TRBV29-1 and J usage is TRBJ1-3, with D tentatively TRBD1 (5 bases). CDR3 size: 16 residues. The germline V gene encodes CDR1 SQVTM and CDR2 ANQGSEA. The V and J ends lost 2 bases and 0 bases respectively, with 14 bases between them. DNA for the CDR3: TGCAGCGTTGAAAAGAGTACAGGCTCCTCTGGAAACACCATATATTTT. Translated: CSVEKSTGSSGNTIYF.

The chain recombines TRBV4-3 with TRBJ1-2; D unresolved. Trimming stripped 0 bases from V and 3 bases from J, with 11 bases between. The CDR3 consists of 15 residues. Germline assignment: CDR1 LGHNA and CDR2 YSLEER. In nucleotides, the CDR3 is TGCGCCAGCAGCCAAGATATGGCGGAGCACTATGGCTACACCTTC. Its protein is CASSQDMAEHYGYTF.

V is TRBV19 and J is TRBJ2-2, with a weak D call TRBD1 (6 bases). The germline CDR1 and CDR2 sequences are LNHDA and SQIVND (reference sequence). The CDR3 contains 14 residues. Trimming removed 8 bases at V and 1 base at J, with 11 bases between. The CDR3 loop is CASQGLLNTGELFF. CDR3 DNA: TGTGCCAGTCAGGGGCTTTTGAACACCGGGGAGCTGTTTTTT.

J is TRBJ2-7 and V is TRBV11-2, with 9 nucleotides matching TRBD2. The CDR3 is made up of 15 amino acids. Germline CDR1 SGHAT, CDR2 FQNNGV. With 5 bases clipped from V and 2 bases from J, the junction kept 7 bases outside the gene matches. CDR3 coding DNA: TGTGCCAGCAGCACCTTAGCGGGGGACACCTACGAGCAGTACTTC. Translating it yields CASSTLAGDTYEQYF.

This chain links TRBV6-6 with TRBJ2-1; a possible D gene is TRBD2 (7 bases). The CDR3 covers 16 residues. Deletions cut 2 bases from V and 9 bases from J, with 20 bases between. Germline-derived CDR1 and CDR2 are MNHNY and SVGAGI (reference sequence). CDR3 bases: TGTGCCAGCAGTTACCCCAAGGGAGGGGGACTTTTTGAGCAGTTCTTC. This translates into CASSYPKGGGLFEQFF.